This T cell receptor (beta chain) was identified during a study of cytomegalovirus exposure and HLA in healthy donors. 60 Vbeta and 13 Jbeta primers were used in PCR. Measured with immunoSEQ multiplex PCR; TCRdb has only the in-frame clones, and not every one. The sample records some 160,000 clones, more than 65% being singletons. V lost 5 bases, J lost 4 bases, and 4 bases stayed unmatched. The germline CDR1 and CDR2 sequences are SEHNR and FQNEAQ (reference sequence). This CDR3 has 15 amino acids. While unrecorded immune exposures were likely, the donors were nominally healthy when sampled. Sequencing used PBMCs. The receptor comes from a woman under 40 in good health and CMV-seronegative. The V and J genes are TRBV7-9 and TRBJ2-5, with 13 bases aligning to TRBD2. The CDR3 region has the DNA TGTGCCAGCAGCGCGGGACTAGCGGGACTAGAGACCCAGTACTTC. Protein: CASSAGLAGLETQYF.